What follows describes a single TCR beta chain. In the same sample, other DNA sequences code for this CDR3. This CDR3 has 15 residues. V shed 4 bases, J shed 4 bases, and the junction held 8 bases outside the gene matches. Looked up from germline, CDR1 is SGHRS and CDR2 is YFSETQ. Per the original data handling: Estimation of nucleated cell counts relied on the amplification of reference gene primers. Method: immunoSEQ multiplex PCR; TCRdb's copy keeps in-frame clones and lacks some. The V and J calls and the clone size are those of that table, but D and trimming were determined from the DNA. The data show over 150,000 clones, just under 90% seen once. The data are from a study of blood T cell repertoires in COVID-19. Study-level background: Samples came from the United States, Italy and Spain, spanning acute and convalescent COVID-19. The analysed material was cDNA or gDNA that came from T cells, B-cell-depleted T cells, or PBMCs.

Seattle patients were enrolled while actively infected and followed longitudinally. The chain combines TRBV5-1 with TRBJ1-2, with 9 bases identical to TRBD1. This sequence was found in a woman aged 70-85 years with COVID-19, enrolled during active disease. Sequenced material: peripheral blood. The CDR3 sequence: CASSPGQGEGYGYTF. As DNA, the CDR3 is TGCGCCAGCAGCCCGGGACAGGGAGAGGGCTATGGCTACACCTTC. Variable domain in full (rest from reference TRBV5-1 and TRBJ1-2): KAGVTQTPRYLIKTRGQQVTLSCSPISGHRSVSWYQQTPGQGLQFLFEYFSETQRNKGNFPGRFSGRQFSNSRSEMNVSTLELGDSALYLCASSPGQGEGYGYTFGSGTRLTVV.